This entry describes one TCR beta chain. Caucasian, healthy and from Russia, the donors were aged between about 6 and 90. Drawn from each donor were roughly 10 milliliters of peripheral blood. Total RNA, at least 6 micrograms per sample, was extracted from PBMCs. The sample is drawn from a study of blood T cells in healthy people across ages. This CDR3 has 14 residues. CDR1 is MGHRA and CDR2 is YSYEKL in the germline V gene. Through a sample-barcoded 5' primer and a J-beta primer mix, a second PCR was run for about 6 to 11 cycles. Researchers report that a template-switch adaptor with 12 random nucleotides tagged each cDNA molecule. Each CDR3 protein is one row after TCRdb ran MiXCR on the 5' RACE reads. The data show almost 300,000 distinct CDR3 sequences, roughly 26% seen once.

The specimen sequenced was blood. This clonotype originated in a woman in her 70s in good health. The V gene is TRBV4-1, the J gene TRBJ2-5; a possible D gene is TRBD2 (6 bases). The J call is doubtful: the DNA matches TRBJ2-1 better. The CDR3 here is CASSRPEQEGEQFF. The CDR3 nucleotides are TGCGCCAGCAGCCGGCCTGAACAGGAGGGTGAGCAGTTCTTC.